These T cell receptor beta chains were read from a single sample in a study of cytomegalovirus exposure and HLA in healthy donors. The table came from immunoSEQ multiplex PCR; TCRdb's copy has only in-frame clones and leaves some out. The repertoire holds roughly 100,000 clones, with 60% to 80% as singletons. The specimen was PBMCs. The receptors shown here come from a woman in her fifties or sixties in good health and CMV-seropositive. The CDR3 runs from the conserved cysteine through the conserved F or W. Each record gives: V gene, J gene, clone size, D gene, CDR3 protein, CDR3 DNA. D genes are given only for firm matches. Only part of the rows carry a size: once, few, many, or a class if the clone is expanded.

TRBV7-6	TRBJ1-4	few	TRBD1	CASSLTVTGSPSFF	TGTGCCAGCAGCTTAACAGTGACAGGGTCACCTTCGTTTTTT
TRBV27	TRBJ2-1	NA	NA	CASSFGRDFYNEQFF	TGTGCCAGCAGTTTTGGCCGGGACTTTTACAATGAGCAGTTCTTC
TRBV13	TRBJ2-1	NA	TRBD2	CASSPRLAGGNEQFF	TGTGCCAGCAGCCCCCGACTAGCGGGAGGCAATGAGCAGTTCTTC
TRBV6-6	TRBJ2-4	NA	TRBD2	CASSHGGSTKNIQYF	TGTGCCAGCAGCCACGGGGGGAGCACCAAAAACATTCAGTACTTC
TRBV5-1	TRBJ2-7	once	TRBD1	CASSLVGTGGFEQYF	TGCGCCAGCAGCTTGGTCGGAACAGGGGGCTTCGAGCAGTACTTC
TRBV30	TRBJ2-3	once	NA	CAWSQIDTQYF	TGTGCCTGGAGTCAAATAGATACGCAGTATTTT
TRBV15	TRBJ2-7	NA	NA	CATSREAVPGYEQYF	TGTGCCACCAGCAGGGAAGCGGTCCCGGGCTACGAGCAGTACTTC
TRBV5-1	TRBJ2-7	NA	NA	CASSAGSEQYF	TGCGCCAGCAGCGCAGGCAGCGAGCAGTACTTC
TRBV4-2	TRBJ2-7	NA	TRBD2	CASSQRVAGHEQYF	TGTGCCAGCAGCCAAAGGGTAGCGGGACACGAGCAGTACTTC
TRBV6-5	TRBJ2-7	NA	NA	CASSSGSFWSEQYF	TGTGCCAGCAGTTCGGGGAGCTTTTGGTCCGAGCAGTACTTC
TRBV29-1	TRBJ2-1	NA	TRBD2	CSVESTSGMNNEQFF	TGCAGCGTTGAATCTACTAGCGGAATGAACAATGAGCAGTTCTTC
TRBV2	TRBJ2-7	NA	TRBD1	CASRSTGGLLLEQYF	TGTGCCAGCAGATCGACAGGGGGCCTTCTCCTCGAGCAGTACTTC
TRBV30	TRBJ1-5	NA	NA	CAWGMGQNNQPQHF	TGTGCCTGGGGGATGGGGCAGAATAATCAGCCCCAGCATTTT
TRBV6-4	TRBJ2-1	NA	NA	CASSSTSGSEQFF	TGTGCCAGCAGCTCCACCAGCGGGTCTGAGCAGTTCTTC
TRBV19	TRBJ1-5	NA	TRBD1	CASKRLWTGSNQPQHF	TGTGCCAGTAAAAGGTTGTGGACAGGGTCCAATCAGCCCCAGCATTTT
TRBV4-1	TRBJ1-5	NA	NA	CASSQFYSNQPQHF	TGCGCCAGCAGCCAATTCTATAGCAATCAGCCCCAGCATTTT
TRBV9	TRBJ1-2	many	NA	CASSVAQGRYGYTF	TGTGCCAGCAGCGTAGCTCAGGGGCGGTATGGCTACACCTTC
TRBV7-2	TRBJ2-1	NA	NA	CASTRVHSSYNEQFF	TGTGCCAGCACCAGGGTTCACAGCTCCTACAATGAGCAGTTCTTC
TRBV5-1	TRBJ2-1	NA	NA	CASSLVRNNEQFF	TGCGCCAGCAGCTTGGTCAGGAACAATGAGCAGTTCTTC
TRBV6-5	TRBJ2-7	NA	TRBD1	CASRAGTGSSYEQYF	TGTGCCAGCAGGGCCGGGACAGGGAGCTCCTACGAGCAGTACTTC
TRBV27	TRBJ1-1	NA	NA	CASSFSGTPEAFF	TGTGCCAGCAGTTTCTCCGGGACACCTGAAGCTTTCTTT
TRBV6-5	TRBJ1-2	NA	NA	CASSARVFGGYTF	TGTGCCAGCAGTGCCAGGGTGTTCGGCGGCTACACCTTC
TRBV13	TRBJ2-1	NA	NA	CASSPYSGTLDNEQFF	TGTGCCAGCAGCCCATATAGCGGAACTCTCGACAATGAGCAGTTCTTC
TRBV4-1	TRBJ2-5	few	NA	CASSQLPGVGETQYF	TGCGCCAGCAGCCAACTTCCGGGGGTAGGGGAGACCCAGTACTTC